Listed below are T cell receptor beta chains from one sample, sequenced in a study of T cells after yellow fever vaccination. Using its own MiXCR run on the 5' RACE reads, TCRdb lists one record per CDR3 protein. The sample lists fewer than 500,000 distinct CDR3 sequences; approximately 19% were seen once. Sequenced material: PBMCs, taken before the yellow fever booster vaccination. The receptor set was obtained from a man between 18 and 29 years old who received the YFV17D yellow fever vaccine. Both conserved end residues are part of each CDR3. Each record gives: J gene, CDR3 length, clone size, V gene, D gene, CDR3 protein, CDR3 DNA. The D gene is left open where the match is weak. Clone sizes are given selectively: once, few, many, or a class where the clone is expanded.

TRBJ2-3 15 NA TRBV14 NA CASSQVRGLPDTQYF TGTGCCAGCAGCCAGGTGCGGGGCCTCCCCGATACGCAGTATTTT
TRBJ1-1 14 NA TRBV11-3 NA CASSDSRAQTEAFF TGTGCCAGCAGCGACTCGCGGGCACAAACTGAAGCTTTCTTT
TRBJ2-7 15 few TRBV7-9 TRBD2 CASSPVGGGAYEQYF TGTGCCAGCAGCCCCGTCGGCGGGGGGGCCTACGAGCAGTACTTC
TRBJ1-2 14 NA TRBV3-1 NA CASSQNTLGRGYTF TGTGCCAGCAGCCAAAACACCCTAGGACGTGGCTACACCTTC
TRBJ2-2 14 few TRBV7-3 NA CASSSGVGTGELFF TGTGCCAGCAGCTCGGGCGTAGGGACCGGGGAGCTGTTTTTT
TRBJ1-5 16 many TRBV18 NA CASSPGQEFGNQPQHF TGTGCCAGCTCACCAGGCCAAGAGTTTGGGAATCAGCCCCAGCATTTT
TRBJ1-1 13 few TRBV18 NA CARYGTPNTEAFF TGTGCCAGATATGGGACGCCGAACACTGAAGCTTTCTTT
TRBJ2-3 14 NA TRBV20-1 TRBD1 CSGDRPLITDTQYF TGCAGCGGGGACAGGCCCCTTATCACAGATACGCAGTATTTT
TRBJ1-3 15 few TRBV6-5 NA CATSLRGLSGNTIYF TGTGCCACCTCACTAAGGGGCCTCTCTGGAAACACCATATATTTT
TRBJ1-5 19 few TRBV25-1 NA CASSESPPTPPGSNQPQHF TGTGCCAGCAGTGAATCACCCCCAACCCCCCCAGGGAGCAATCAGCCCCAGCATTTT
TRBJ2-1 12 NA TRBV24-1 NA CATRDIYNEQFF TGTGCCACCAGGGACATCTACAATGAGCAGTTCTTC
TRBJ2-3 14 few TRBV10-3 NA CAISGGDSTDTQYF TGTGCCATCAGTGGGGGGGACTCCACAGATACGCAGTATTTT
TRBJ2-5 12 NA TRBV28 NA CASRQGHETQYF TGTGCCAGCAGACAGGGTCACGAGACCCAGTACTTC
TRBJ1-3 14 few TRBV6-5 TRBD1 CASSRTGAGNTIYF TGTGCCAGCAGTCGTACAGGGGCTGGAAACACCATATATTTT
TRBJ1-1 16 NA TRBV5-1 TRBD1 CASSLRGQGAASEAFF TGCGCCAGCAGCTTACGCGGACAGGGGGCTGCCTCTGAAGCTTTCTTT
TRBJ2-2 11 NA TRBV7-2 NA CASRRKGELFF TGTGCCAGCCGACGGAAGGGGGAGCTGTTTTTT
TRBJ1-1 13 NA TRBV29-1 NA CSVGVVMNTEAFF TGCAGCGTTGGGGTAGTCATGAACACTGAAGCTTTCTTT
TRBJ2-7 17 few TRBV7-2 NA CASSWEAGTLTAYEQYF TGTGCCAGCAGCTGGGAGGCCGGGACACTTACAGCCTACGAGCAGTACTTC
TRBJ1-1 12 few TRBV29-1 NA CSVAGTRWKAFF TGCAGCGTTGCGGGGACACGGTGGAAAGCTTTCTTT
TRBJ1-6 15 many TRBV12-3/TRBV12-4 NA CASSLVGSRNSPLHF TGTGCCAGCAGTTTAGTAGGGTCCCGGAATTCACCCCTCCACTTT
TRBJ2-3 15 few TRBV5-5 NA CASSPQGGRTDTQYF TGTGCCAGCAGCCCACAGGGGGGGAGAACAGATACGCAGTATTTT